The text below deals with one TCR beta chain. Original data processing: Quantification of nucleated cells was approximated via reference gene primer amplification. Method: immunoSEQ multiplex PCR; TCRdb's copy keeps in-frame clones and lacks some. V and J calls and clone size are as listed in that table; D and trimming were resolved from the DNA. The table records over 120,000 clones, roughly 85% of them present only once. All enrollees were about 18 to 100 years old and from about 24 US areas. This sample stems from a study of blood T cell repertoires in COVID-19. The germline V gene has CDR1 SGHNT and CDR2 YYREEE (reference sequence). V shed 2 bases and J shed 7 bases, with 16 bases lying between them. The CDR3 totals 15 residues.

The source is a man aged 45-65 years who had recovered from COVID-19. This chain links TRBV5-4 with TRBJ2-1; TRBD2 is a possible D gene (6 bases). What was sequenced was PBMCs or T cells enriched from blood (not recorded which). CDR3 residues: CASSLPTGESNEQFF. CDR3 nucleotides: TGTGCCAGCAGCTTACCGACGGGGGAGTCTAATGAGCAGTTCTTC.